These T cell receptor beta chains were read from a single sample in a study of identical twins. In TCRdb, the 5' RACE reads were re-called with MiXCR into one record per CDR3 protein. The repertoire holds 260,000 or so distinct CDR3 sequences, approximately 7.9% seen once, with around 5% in the top ten. A further study also used this sample, focusing on yellow fever vaccine responses in identical twins.

The sequenced sample was CD8+ T cells sorted from blood. All receptors come from a woman aged 18-30 years in good health. The CDR3 runs from the conserved cysteine through the conserved F or W.

CDR3aa,j_gene,v_gene
CASNPAGGGETQYF,TRBJ2-5,TRBV3-1
CASSGAGVSYEQYF,TRBJ2-7,TRBV28
CATSDPLTRNTDTQYF,TRBJ2-3,TRBV24-1
CASSLSYDEQFF,TRBJ2-1,TRBV5-1
CASSLLGGTTEAFF,TRBJ1-1,TRBV28
CSVGAGYNEQFF,TRBJ2-1,TRBV29-1
CASSRTVSQPQHF,TRBJ1-5,TRBV12-3/TRBV12-4
CASSREGSGHNEQFF,TRBJ2-1,TRBV12-3/TRBV12-4
CASSLPGTGYSNQPQHF,TRBJ1-5,TRBV28
CASSLAAGGGTDTQYF,TRBJ2-3,TRBV11-2
CASSLEAGHHTDTQYF,TRBJ2-3,TRBV7-2
CASSFSLVRGVTDTQYF,TRBJ2-3,TRBV7-2
CASSLEPFGDLKRVNEKLFF,TRBJ1-4,TRBV7-8
CASSLNEGYTFDGYTF,TRBJ1-2,TRBV4-1
CASSQDRRVTEAFF,TRBJ1-1,TRBV4-1
CATQSGSRYNEQFF,TRBJ2-1,TRBV24-1
CASSLGGGTYTDTQYF,TRBJ2-3,TRBV5-6
CATSESNEQFF,TRBJ2-1,TRBV24-1
CASSFRDRPYVGYTF,TRBJ1-2,TRBV5-1
CASSPTTGGRNTEAFF,TRBJ1-1,TRBV4-1
CASSERPRANTGELFF,TRBJ2-2,TRBV2
CASSYSIVGSHEQYF,TRBJ2-7,TRBV6-5